This T cell receptor (beta chain) is drawn from a study of a mutant IDH1 vaccine in newly diagnosed glioma. About the research overall: Vaccinations were initiated 4-6 weeks following radiotherapy alone, or were given together with temozolomide cycles.

Germline assignment: CDR1 SGHVS and CDR2 FQNEAQ. The CDR3 sequence is 16 residues long. Trimming cost V 5 bases and J 2 bases, with 19 bases left between them. The protocol was immunoSEQ multiplex PCR, while the TCRdb copy is restricted to in-frame clones and leaves out a portion. The sample contains around 31,000 clones, about four fifths of which appear only once. Study observations and caveats: Immune responses induced by vaccination arose in 93.3% of the patients.

In the case of this clone: As yet, its antigen is unknown.

Time point of the sample: week 35, safety follow-up. One vaccine dose held 300 ug of mutant IDH1 20-mer peptide and came with topical imiquimod. This chain links TRBV7-8 with TRBJ2-7; the D call may be TRBD1 or TRBD2 (5 bases each). This clonotype was obtained from a young man with glioma. The material sequenced was PBMCs, taken from a glioma patient whose treatment included an IDH1 peptide vaccine. The CDR3 region is CASSTRPGPRTYEQYF. The CDR3 bases are TGTGCCAGCAGCACCCGCCCGGGACCGAGAACCTACGAGCAGTACTTC. Full variable domain (missing parts from reference TRBV7-8 and TRBJ2-7): GAGVSQSPRYKVAKRGQDVALRCDPISGHVSLFWYQQALGQGPEFLTYFQNEAQLDKSGLPSDRFFAERPEGSVSTLKIQRTQQEDSAVYLCASSTRPGPRTYEQYFGPGTRLTVT.